This TCR beta chain was identified during a study of CD4+ T cells in melanoma. The protocol was immunoSEQ multiplex PCR, while the TCRdb copy is restricted to in-frame clones and leaves out a portion. The table records approximately 7,000 clones, over 65% of them present only once. Germline assignment: CDR1 MNHNS and CDR2 SASEGT. CDR3 length equals 18 residues. V was shortened by 3 bases and J by 2 bases, with 22 bases between the two germline ends. This chain joins TRBV6-1 and TRBJ2-5; D is possibly TRBD2 (5 bases). The source is a human donor with melanoma. The sample was cells from a culture (not recorded whether cultured in vitro). CDR3 in DNA: TGTGCCAGCAGTGACCGCCGGCATATTCGGGATTATCAAGAGACCCAGTACTTC. Translated: CASSDRRHIRDYQETQYF.